The source of this T cell receptor beta chain is a study of blood T cell repertoires in COVID-19 (dated by TCRdb to the early 2020s). Looking at the study overall: The collaborator samples originated in the United States, Italy and Spain and spanned the acute and convalescent phases of COVID-19. The prospective study material was composed of cDNA or gDNA derived from T cells, B-cell-depleted T cells, or PBMCs. The dataset comprised deeply sampled blood TCRbeta repertoires from subjects exposed to, actively infected with, or recovered from COVID-19. The repertoires were released in a freely available public database meant as a resource for research on the immune response to SARS-CoV-2. Samples came from the ongoing ImmuneRACE study (first 160 participants) plus 1,254 subjects from 6 global collaborators. Sample metadata almost always included a de-identified subject ID, COVID-19 status, age in years and sex. Where HLA class I and class II types were available, the types were taken from metadata supplied by the sample provider, not from assay-based typing.

TCRbeta CDR3 regions were amplified from genomic DNA using the immunoSEQ Assay, a bias-controlled multiplex PCR. Under the source paper's analysis protocol: The number of nucleated cells in each sample was estimated by amplification of reference gene primers within the assay. To quantify the absolute abundance of each unique TCRbeta CDR3 rearrangement, sequence reads were collapsed and filtered. For each sample, productive Simpson clonality was calculated as the square root of Simpson's diversity index over productive rearrangements. TCRdb provides this immuneACCESS table in a form limited to in-frame rearrangements. Some clones are lacking; in checked studies, under half of them reflect an unresolved V gene, and why the rest are absent is not known. That table gives V, J and clone size, and the DNA gave D and trimming. The sample table contains a few hundred thousand clones; only one count was recorded for 82% of them. The ten most abundant clones make up 2.5% to 3.5% of the sample.

Whole blood was collected in K2EDTA tubes by collaborating institutions according to the institutions' own protocols. Collaborator samples were shipped for TCRbeta analysis as frozen whole blood, isolated PBMCs, or DNA extracted from either sample type. Trimming costs V 3 bases and J 8 bases, and their ends lie 13 bases apart. From the cysteine through the phenylalanine, the CDR3 covers 12 amino acids. This entry keeps only the CDR3 DNA: 36 bases, framed from base 1. Taken from the germline V gene (reference sequence), the CDR1 and CDR2 loops are DFQATT and SNEGSKA. Study-wide conclusions, independent of this receptor: The quantity of clinical and demographic metadata differed by source and by participant and was supplied without curation.

This clone was counted between two and nine times. What antigen it recognizes has not been identified. No much larger clone exists at a distance of one base, and base qualities are not known. The chain is encoded by TRBV20-1 joined to TRBJ1-1; the D gene remains uncertain. Specimen: peripheral blood. The TCR sequence derives from a woman between 18 and 29 years old with acute or convalescent COVID-19. The CDR3 in this case is CSASLPSQEAFF. The DNA sequence is as follows: TGCAGTGCTAGTCTCCCTAGTCAGGAAGCTTTCTTT.